Here is one TCR beta chain with its context. The data derive from a study of control samples from healthy donors and cancer patients. Here immunoSEQ multiplex PCR was the method, and the copy in TCRdb shows in-frame clones only, minus some. This sample has some 120,000 clones, with about 90% found just once. The CDR3 is 19 amino acids. The rearrangement links TRBV21-1 to TRBJ1-5; TRBD1, the table's D call, was not compared with the DNA. TRBV21-1 is tagged as a pseudogene. This sequence originates from a man aged 18 to 29 in good health. Sequenced input: blood. CDR3 sequence: CASSKGRPQGAPSNQPQHF. The CDR3 region has the DNA TGTGCCAGCAGCAAAGGTCGCCCACAGGGGGCGCCTAGCAATCAGCCCCAGCATTTT.